This T cell receptor beta chain was identified in a study of molecular identifiers for immune sequencing clone quantification. General observations from the study: Underestimation of highly expanded clone sizes could arise where identical TCR molecules share a barcode. Spiked TCR RNA from one Jurkat cell reportedly showed up when mixed among 800,000 to 1,000,000 naive cells.

This CDR3 has 15 residues. V dropped 7 bases and J dropped 1 base, with 16 bases sitting between them. CDR1 is SQVTM and CDR2 is ANQGSEA in the germline V gene. In TCRdb, the PCR reads were re-called with MiXCR into one record per CDR3 protein. The table lists hundreds of thousands of distinct CDR3 sequences, about a fifth of them singletons. Libraries for naive CD8 T cells, which were made from approximately 22,000 to 940,000 sorted cells, drew on 10%, 30% or 50% of the RNA. Naive CD8 T cells, phenotype CD8+CD4-CCR7+CD45RA+, were sorted. This clonotype has at least ten counts. The antigen remains unidentified.

This chain links TRBV29-1 with TRBJ2-2, with D possibly TRBD1 on 6 matching bases. This TCR was recovered from a human donor in good health. Some libraries in this study had Jurkat cell RNA spiked in. Sequenced: naive CD8+ T cells from blood, with Jurkat cell RNA spiked in. Subset denoted: FACS-sorted CD8+CD4-CCR7+CD45RA+ naive T cells. Here the CDR3 reads CSASLRGWNTGELFF. In DNA form, the CDR3 reads TGCAGCGCCTCTCTCAGGGGATGGAACACCGGGGAGCTGTTTTTT.